This T cell receptor (beta chain) is drawn from a study of identical twins. Notes on the study in general: Fewer insertions marked abundant cord blood beta clonotypes; young adult naive trended weakly, memory not at all. The conclusions drew on cross-sectional statistical analysis instead of tracking the same donors.

The CDR3 is 17 amino acids. With 3 bases removed from V and 0 bases from J, the gap between germline ends came to 14 bases. A word on this clonotype: Its antigen is still unknown.

Unique molecular identifiers were present on the cDNA, which also gained a universal primer site by template switching. TCRdb analysed the 5' RACE reads with MiXCR anew, one entry per CDR3 protein. Among under 900,000 distinct CDR3 sequences, 9% to 15% were seen once, and the ten largest hold under 2%. The same sample was also used in a study of yellow fever vaccine responses in identical twins.

Source material: PBMCs. V gene TRBV12-3 or TRBV12-4 combines with J gene TRBJ2-2; no firm D call. The clonotype comes from a woman between 18 and 29 years old in good health. CDR3 DNA: TGTGCCAGCAGTTTTAATCCGACCCGTTCGAACACCGGGGAGCTGTTTTTT. It yields the protein CASSFNPTRSNTGELFF.